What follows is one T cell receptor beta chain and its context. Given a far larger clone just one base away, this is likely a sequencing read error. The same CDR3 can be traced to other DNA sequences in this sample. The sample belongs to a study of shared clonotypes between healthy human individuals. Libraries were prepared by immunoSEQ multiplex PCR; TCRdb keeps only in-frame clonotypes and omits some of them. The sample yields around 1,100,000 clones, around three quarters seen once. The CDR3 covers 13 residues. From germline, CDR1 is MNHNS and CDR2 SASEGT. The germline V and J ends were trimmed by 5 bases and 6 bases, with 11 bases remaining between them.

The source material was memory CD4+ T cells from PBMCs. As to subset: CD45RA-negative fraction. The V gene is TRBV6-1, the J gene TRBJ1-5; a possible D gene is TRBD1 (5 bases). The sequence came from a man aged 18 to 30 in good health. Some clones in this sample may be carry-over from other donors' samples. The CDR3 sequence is CASSLEGSQPQHF. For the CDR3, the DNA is TGTGCCAGCAGTTTAGAGGGGTCTCAGCCCCAGCATTTT.